The T cell receptor (beta chain) under discussion was sequenced for a study of blood T cell repertoires in COVID-19. Study overall: The United States, Italy and Spain provided the acute and convalescent COVID-19 samples. Sample material is recorded as cDNA or gDNA derived from T cells, B-cell-depleted T cells, or PBMCs.

V lost 6 bases, J lost 5 bases, and 7 bases lay in between. The germline CDR1 and CDR2 sequences are KGHSH and LQKENI. The CDR3 runs to 11 residues. Assay used: immunoSEQ multiplex PCR; TCRdb lists only in-frame clones, some missing. This sample carries some 140,000 clones, approximately 81% of them seen once, and the ten largest clones take 5% to 7%. The chain is built from TRBV18 and TRBJ2-5, with D uncertain. This receptor was obtained from a man aged 40-49 years with acute COVID-19. The sample comprised PBMCs or T cells enriched from blood (not recorded which). In DNA form, the CDR3 reads TGTGCCAGCTCCCTTAGCGAGACCCAGTACTTC. It translates to CASSLSETQYF.